Below, 15 T cell receptor beta chains from the same sample are listed, as sequenced in a study of T cell responses to AZD1222 COVID-19 vaccine. Method: immunoSEQ multiplex PCR; TCRdb's copy keeps in-frame clones and lacks some. Of some 200,000 clones listed, about 89% are singletons. The sequencing here drew on peripheral blood, taken 28 days after the second AZD1222 dose. These receptors were obtained from an adult who received the AZD1222 COVID-19 vaccine.

V and J are TRBV5-1 and TRBJ2-3; 7 bases agree with TRBD1. This CDR3 contains 16 residues. The germline gives CDR1 SGHRS, CDR2 YFSETQ. J was trimmed by 3 bases and V by 1 base; bases with no gene match: 8. CDR3 coding DNA: TGCGCCAGCAGCTTGAGCCCGGGACAGCTAACAGATACGCAGTATTTT. Translating gives CASSLSPGQLTDTQYF.

The chain recombines TRBV6-1 with TRBJ2-7; D not certain. Germline values: CDR1 MNHNS, CDR2 SASEGT. The CDR3 loop spans 14 amino acids. Trimming stripped 3 bases from V and 2 bases from J, with 11 bases between. The CDR3 sequence is CASSDGLTPYEQYF. CDR3 nucleotides: TGTGCCAGCAGTGACGGGCTTACCCCCTACGAGCAGTACTTC.

A few counts support this clone. The V call is TRBV5-1, the J call TRBJ2-3; 10 bases fit TRBD1. Germline loops: CDR1 SGHRS, CDR2 YFSETQ. The J segment lost 0 bases and the V segment lost 0 bases, leaving 7 bases of the junction unmatched. This CDR3 spans 18 amino acids. The CDR3 sequence: CASSLADRGLGSTDTQYF. In DNA form, the CDR3 reads TGCGCCAGCAGCTTGGCAGACAGGGGGCTGGGGAGCACAGATACGCAGTATTTT.

The chain links TRBV5-5 to TRBJ2-3; D call uncertain. CDR1 is SGHKS, CDR2 YYEKEE, per germline (reference sequence). Between the trimmed V and J ends, which lost 0 bases and 2 bases, there was a span of 7 bases. The CDR3 totals 14 residues. This chain's CDR3 is CASSLDGYTDTQYF. The CDR3 DNA follows: TGTGCCAGCAGCTTGGACGGGTACACAGATACGCAGTATTTT.

The V gene is TRBV5-4, the J gene TRBJ2-3, with 7 bases that match TRBD2. The CDR3 runs 16 residues. The germline gives CDR1 SGHNT, CDR2 YYREEE (reference sequence). With 4 bases clipped from V and 6 bases from J, the junction kept 14 bases outside the gene matches. CDR3 nucleotide sequence: TGTGCCAGCAGCCGTGGACTAGACCAGCGTAAGGATACGCAGTATTTT. Translation: CASSRGLDQRKDTQYF.

This chain links TRBV6-1 with TRBJ1-4, with D unclear. This CDR3 contains 18 residues. V dropped 4 bases and J dropped 0 bases, with 18 bases sitting between them. CDR1 is MNHNS, CDR2 SASEGT, per germline. CDR3 nucleotides: TGTGCCAGCAGTGGGGAATACGGTCGGCCAACAACTAATGAAAAACTGTTTTTT. Protein sequence: CASSGEYGRPTTNEKLFF.

The chain has TRBV19 and TRBJ1-2; D remains ambiguous. CDR1 is LNHDA and CDR2 is SQIVND in the germline V gene (reference sequence). Trimming took 4 bases from V and 6 from J, leaving 18 bases between them. This CDR3 contains 15 residues. This chain's CDR3 is CASSRGGRGDHGYTF. The CDR3 coding sequence is TGTGCCAGTAGTAGAGGCGGACGGGGAGACCATGGCTACACCTTC. Drawing the rest from reference TRBV19 and TRBJ1-2, the complete variable domain is DGGITQSPKYLFRKEGQNVTLSCEQNLNHDAMYWYRQDPGQGLRLIYYSQIVNDFQKGDIAEGYSVSREKKESFPLTVTSAQKNPTAFYLCASSRGGRGDHGYTFGSGTRLTVV.

The genes are TRBV19 and TRBJ1-4; D not resolved. There are 16 residues in the CDR3. V was pared by 0 bases and J by 7 bases, with 15 bases between. CDR1 LNHDA and CDR2 SQIVND come from the germline V gene (reference sequence). The DNA for the CDR3 is TGTGCCAGTAGTATAGATCAGCCGGGGATGGGTGAAAAACTGTTTTTT. This codes for CASSIDQPGMGEKLFF. Combining the CDR3 with reference TRBV19 and TRBJ1-4 gives the whole variable domain DGGITQSPKYLFRKEGQNVTLSCEQNLNHDAMYWYRQDPGQGLRLIYYSQIVNDFQKGDIAEGYSVSREKKESFPLTVTSAQKNPTAFYLCASSIDQPGMGEKLFFGSGTQLSVL.

The chain joins TRBV7-6 to TRBJ2-2; 8 bases are shared with TRBD1. Germline V gene data show CDR1 as SGHVS and CDR2 as FNYEAQ. Trimming took 4 bases from V and 6 from J; bases not matched to a gene: 7. The CDR3 has 15 amino acids. DNA of the CDR3: TGTGCCAGCAGCTCCCTGGACAGGGCGTCCGGGGAGCTGTTTTTT. Protein: CASSSLDRASGELFF.

The chain uses TRBV5-1 and TRBJ1-1; D is ambiguous. Germline V gene data show CDR1 as SGHRS and CDR2 as YFSETQ. V lost 0 bases and J 6 bases, leaving 9 bases between the germline ends. This CDR3 spans 13 amino acids. The CDR3 DNA follows: TGCGCCAGCAGCTTGGTAGTTAGCTCTGAAGCTTTCTTT. The encoded protein is CASSLVVSSEAFF.

This clone was detected once. CDR3 bases: TGTGCCAGCAGCCAATATAGGGTCGGGGAGCTGTTTTTT. It codes for CASSQYRVGELFF. V is TRBV7-3 and J is TRBJ2-2; no clear D. V lost 5 bases and J lost 7, with 11 bases in between. CDR1 is SGHTA and CDR2 is FQGTGA in the germline V gene. This CDR3 is 13 amino acids long.

CDR3 residues: CASSVTVDRLGETQYF. In nucleotides, the CDR3 is TGTGCCAGCAGCGTAACTGTCGACAGATTGGGAGAGACCCAGTACTTC. The genes are TRBV9 and TRBJ2-5, with a tentative D call TRBD1 (5 bases). The CDR3 has 16 residues. The V end was cut by 1 base, the J end by 4 bases, with 17 bases between. CDR1 and CDR2 (germline): SGDLS, YYNGEE.

J is TRBJ1-1 and V is TRBV5-1; 7 bases line up with TRBD1. V shed 1 base and J 0 bases; nucleotides not matched to a gene: 3. CDR1 is SGHRS and CDR2 is YFSETQ in the germline V gene. CDR3 size: 15 residues. The CDR3 loop reads CASSLSGQLNTEAFF. Here the CDR3 DNA reads TGCGCCAGCAGCTTGTCGGGACAGCTGAACACTGAAGCTTTCTTT. The full variable domain, with the rest looked up from reference TRBV5-1 and TRBJ1-1, is KAGVTQTPRYLIKTRGQQVTLSCSPISGHRSVSWYQQTPGQGLQFLFEYFSETQRNKGNFPGRFSGRQFSNSRSEMNVSTLELGDSALYLCASSLSGQLNTEAFFGQGTRLTVV.

The V gene is TRBV27, the J gene TRBJ1-1; 8 bases match TRBD1. CDR1 MNHEY and CDR2 SMNVEV come from the germline V gene (reference sequence). This CDR3 is built from 15 residues. J lost 4 bases, V lost 6 bases, and 10 bases had no gene match. The DNA for the CDR3 is TGTGCCAGCAGGTCTCAGGGGGCTTGGAGCACTGAAGCTTTCTTT. Its protein is CASRSQGAWSTEAFF.

The chain joins TRBV6-5 to TRBJ1-1; D perhaps matches TRBD1 (6 bases). With 7 bases removed from V and 1 base from J, the gap between germline ends came to 13 bases. Per the germline V gene, CDR1 is MNHEY and CDR2 is SVGAGI. This CDR3 is built from 14 residues. The CDR3 sequence: CASTRGTPNTEAFF. CDR3 DNA: TGTGCCAGCACCCGAGGGACACCGAACACTGAAGCTTTCTTT.